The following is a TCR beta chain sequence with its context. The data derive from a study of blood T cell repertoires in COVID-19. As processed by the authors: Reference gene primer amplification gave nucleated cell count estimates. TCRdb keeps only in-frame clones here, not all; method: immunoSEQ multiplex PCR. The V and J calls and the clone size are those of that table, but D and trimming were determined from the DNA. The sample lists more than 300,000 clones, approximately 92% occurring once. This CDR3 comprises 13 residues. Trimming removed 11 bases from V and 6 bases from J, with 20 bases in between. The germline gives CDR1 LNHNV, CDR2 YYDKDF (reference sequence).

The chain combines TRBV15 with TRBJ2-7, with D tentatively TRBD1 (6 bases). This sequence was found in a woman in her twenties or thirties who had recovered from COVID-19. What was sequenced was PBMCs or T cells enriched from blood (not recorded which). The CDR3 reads CASRGRGGREQYF. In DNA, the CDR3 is TGTGCCTCGCGAGGCAGGGGTGGCCGCGAGCAGTACTTC.